This is a list of T cell receptor beta chains from one sample in a study of T cells in localized non-small cell lung cancer. Some clones are missing from TCRdb's copy, which holds only in-frame ones; the method was immunoSEQ multiplex PCR. In the table there are about 2,000 clones, less than 30% of which are singletons. The material sequenced was lung tumor tissue, taken before any cancer treatment. Receptor source: a man aged 35-75 years with stage II lung adenocarcinoma. The CDR3 runs from the conserved cysteine through the conserved F or W. The order of the fields is D gene, V gene, clone size, J gene, CDR3 DNA, CDR3 protein. A D gene is named only where the DNA matches it firmly. Clone size is stated in some rows and not others, as once, few, many or a class when expanded.

-,TRBV6-1,-,TRBJ1-2,TGTGCCAGCAGTGAAGTCGGGGGCCAGGACTATGGCTACACCTTC,CASSEVGGQDYGYTF
-,TRBV6-8,-,TRBJ2-7,TGTGCCAGCAGTTACCCGGACGGATCGCACTACGAGCAGTACTTC,CASSYPDGSHYEQYF
TRBD1,TRBV14,-,TRBJ2-5,TGTGCCAGCAGCCATTGGGACAGCCTGGGAGAGACCCAGTACTTC,CASSHWDSLGETQYF
TRBD1,TRBV18,-,TRBJ2-7,TGTGCCAGCTCACCGTCGGGACAGGGGCTCTACGAGCAGTACTTC,CASSPSGQGLYEQYF
-,TRBV12-5,-,TRBJ2-7,TGTGCTAGTGGGATGGCAGGGATTTTCTACGAGCAGTACTTC,CASGMAGIFYEQYF
TRBD1,TRBV6-8,medium-sized,TRBJ1-1,TGTGCCAGCAGTTATTCGATACTCGCGGGACAGAAGAACACTGAAGCTTTCTTT,CASSYSILAGQKNTEAFF
-,TRBV28,-,TRBJ1-3,TGTGCCAGCAGTCCGGGACAAAGCTCTGGAAACACCATATATTTT,CASSPGQSSGNTIYF
-,TRBV11-3,-,TRBJ1-3,TGTGCCAGCAGCTTGGGGAACTCTGGAAACACCATATATTTT,CASSLGNSGNTIYF
TRBD1,TRBV11-3,medium-sized,TRBJ1-1,TGTGCCAGCAGCCCGGGACAGGGGGCGGTGGTGAACACTGAAGCTTTCTTT,CASSPGQGAVVNTEAFF
-,TRBV19,few,TRBJ1-5,TGTGCCAGTAGTATGGAACAGTCGAGCAATCAGCCCCAGCATTTT,CASSMEQSSNQPQHF
-,TRBV6-8,few,TRBJ1-3,TGTGCCAGCAGTGATGTGGGGACCCGTGGAAACACCATATATTTT,CASSDVGTRGNTIYF
-,TRBV30,-,TRBJ1-2,TGTGCCTGGAGCGATGGAAACTATGGCTACACCTTC,CAWSDGNYGYTF
-,TRBV19,hyperexpanded,TRBJ1-1,TGTGCCAGTAGTAGTAGCAGGGTTGACGTTGCGGACACTGAAGCTTTCTTT,CASSSSRVDVADTEAFF
-,TRBV28,few,TRBJ1-4,TGTGCCAGCAGTTCGTTAGTTAATGAAAAACTGTTTTTT,CASSSLVNEKLFF